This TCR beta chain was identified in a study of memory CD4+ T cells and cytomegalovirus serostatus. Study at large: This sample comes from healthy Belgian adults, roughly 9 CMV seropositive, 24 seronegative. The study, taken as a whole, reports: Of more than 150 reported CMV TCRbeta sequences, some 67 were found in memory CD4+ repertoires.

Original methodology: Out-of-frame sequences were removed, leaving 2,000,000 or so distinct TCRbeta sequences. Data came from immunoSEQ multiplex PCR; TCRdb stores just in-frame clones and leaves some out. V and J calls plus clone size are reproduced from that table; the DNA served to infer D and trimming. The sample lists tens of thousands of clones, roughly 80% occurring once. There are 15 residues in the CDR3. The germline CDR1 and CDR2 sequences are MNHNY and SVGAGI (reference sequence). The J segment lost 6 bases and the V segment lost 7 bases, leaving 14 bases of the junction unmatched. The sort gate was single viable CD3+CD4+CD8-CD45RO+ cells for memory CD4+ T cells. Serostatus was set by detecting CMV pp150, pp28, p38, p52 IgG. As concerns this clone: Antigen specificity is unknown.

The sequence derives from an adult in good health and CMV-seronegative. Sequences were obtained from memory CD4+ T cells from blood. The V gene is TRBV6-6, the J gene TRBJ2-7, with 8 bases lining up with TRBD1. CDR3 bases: TGTGCCAGCACCAAAGGACAGGGCCAATTTGCCGAGCAGTACTTC. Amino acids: CASTKGQGQFAEQYF.